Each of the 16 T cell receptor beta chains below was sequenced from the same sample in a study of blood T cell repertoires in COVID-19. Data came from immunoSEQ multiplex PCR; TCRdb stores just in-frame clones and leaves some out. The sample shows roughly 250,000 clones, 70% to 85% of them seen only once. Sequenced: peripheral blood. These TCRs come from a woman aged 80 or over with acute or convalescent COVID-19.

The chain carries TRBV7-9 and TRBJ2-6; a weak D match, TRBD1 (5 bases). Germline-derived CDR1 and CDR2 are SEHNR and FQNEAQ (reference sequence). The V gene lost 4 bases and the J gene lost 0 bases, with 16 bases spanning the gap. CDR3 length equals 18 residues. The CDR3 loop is CASSSQTDKDSGANVLTF. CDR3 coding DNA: TGTGCCAGCAGCTCACAGACAGATAAAGACTCTGGGGCCAACGTCCTGACTTTC.

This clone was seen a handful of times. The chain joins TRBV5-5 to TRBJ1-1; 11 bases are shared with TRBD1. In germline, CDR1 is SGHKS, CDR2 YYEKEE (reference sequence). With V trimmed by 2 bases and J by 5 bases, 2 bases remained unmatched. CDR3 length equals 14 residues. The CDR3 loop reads CASSFRDRGTEAFF. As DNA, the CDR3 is TGTGCCAGCAGCTTCCGGGACAGGGGGACTGAAGCTTTCTTT.

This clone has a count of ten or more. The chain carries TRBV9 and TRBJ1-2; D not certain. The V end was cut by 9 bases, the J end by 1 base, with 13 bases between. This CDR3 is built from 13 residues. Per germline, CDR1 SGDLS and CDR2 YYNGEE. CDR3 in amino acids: CATRQEGNYGYTF. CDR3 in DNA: TGTGCCACCCGCCAGGAGGGTAACTATGGCTACACCTTC. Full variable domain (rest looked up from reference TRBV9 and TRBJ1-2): DSGVTQTPKHLITATGQRVTLRCSPRSGDLSVYWYQQSLDQGLQFLIQYYNGEERAKGNILERFSAQQFPDLHSELNLSSLELGDSALYFCATRQEGNYGYTFGSGTRLTVV.

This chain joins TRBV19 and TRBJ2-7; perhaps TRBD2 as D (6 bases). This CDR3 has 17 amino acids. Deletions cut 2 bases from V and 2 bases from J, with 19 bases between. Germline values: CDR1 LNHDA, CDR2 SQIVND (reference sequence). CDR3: CASSIWGGAQAPYEQYF. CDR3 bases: TGTGCCAGTAGTATATGGGGCGGGGCGCAGGCCCCCTACGAGCAGTACTTC.

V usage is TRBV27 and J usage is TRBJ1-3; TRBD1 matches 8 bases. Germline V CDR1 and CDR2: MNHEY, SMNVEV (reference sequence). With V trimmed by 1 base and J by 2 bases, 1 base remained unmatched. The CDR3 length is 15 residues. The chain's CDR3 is CASSLYRGAGNTIYF. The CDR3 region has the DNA TGTGCCAGCAGTTTATACAGGGGGGCTGGAAACACCATATATTTT.

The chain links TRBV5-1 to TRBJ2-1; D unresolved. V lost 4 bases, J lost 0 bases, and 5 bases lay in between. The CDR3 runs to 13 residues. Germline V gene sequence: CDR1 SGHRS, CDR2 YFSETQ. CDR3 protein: CASSRSSYNEQFF. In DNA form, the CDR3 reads TGCGCCAGCAGCCGTAGCTCCTACAATGAGCAGTTCTTC. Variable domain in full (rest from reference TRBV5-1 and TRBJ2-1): KAGVTQTPRYLIKTRGQQVTLSCSPISGHRSVSWYQQTPGQGLQFLFEYFSETQRNKGNFPGRFSGRQFSNSRSEMNVSTLELGDSALYLCASSRSSYNEQFFGPGTRLTVL.

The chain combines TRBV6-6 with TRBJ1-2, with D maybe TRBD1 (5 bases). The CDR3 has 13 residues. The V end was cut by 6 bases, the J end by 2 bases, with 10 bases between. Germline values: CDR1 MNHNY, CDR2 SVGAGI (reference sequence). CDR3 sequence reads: CASRTQGNYGYTF. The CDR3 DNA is TGTGCCAGCAGAACCCAGGGAAACTATGGCTACACCTTC.

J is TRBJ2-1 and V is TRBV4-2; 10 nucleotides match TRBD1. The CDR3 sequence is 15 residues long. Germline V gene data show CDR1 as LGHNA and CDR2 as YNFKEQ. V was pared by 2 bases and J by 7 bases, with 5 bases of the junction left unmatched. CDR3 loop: CASSQTGTGVNEQFF. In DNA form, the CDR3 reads TGTGCCAGCAGCCAAACCGGGACAGGGGTGAATGAGCAGTTCTTC.

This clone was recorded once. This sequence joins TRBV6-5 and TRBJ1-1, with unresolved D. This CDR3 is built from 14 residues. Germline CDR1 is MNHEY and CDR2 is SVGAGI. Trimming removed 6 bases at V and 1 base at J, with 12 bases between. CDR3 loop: CASRHPVTNTEAFF. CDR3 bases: TGTGCCAGCAGGCACCCGGTTACGAACACTGAAGCTTTCTTT.

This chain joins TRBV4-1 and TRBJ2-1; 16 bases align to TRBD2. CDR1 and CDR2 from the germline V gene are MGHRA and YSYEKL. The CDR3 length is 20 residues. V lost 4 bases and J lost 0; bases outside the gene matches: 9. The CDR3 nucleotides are TGCGCCAGCAGCCCCGGGACTAGCGGGAGGGTACTGAGCTCCTACAATGAGCAGTTCTTC. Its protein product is CASSPGTSGRVLSSYNEQFF.

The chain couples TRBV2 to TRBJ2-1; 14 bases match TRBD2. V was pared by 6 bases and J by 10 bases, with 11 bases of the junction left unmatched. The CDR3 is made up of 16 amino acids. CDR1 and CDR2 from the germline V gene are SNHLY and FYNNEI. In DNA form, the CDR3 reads TGTGCCAGCAGCCCAATCGGACTAGCGGGAGGCACCGAGCAGTTCTTC. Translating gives CASSPIGLAGGTEQFF.

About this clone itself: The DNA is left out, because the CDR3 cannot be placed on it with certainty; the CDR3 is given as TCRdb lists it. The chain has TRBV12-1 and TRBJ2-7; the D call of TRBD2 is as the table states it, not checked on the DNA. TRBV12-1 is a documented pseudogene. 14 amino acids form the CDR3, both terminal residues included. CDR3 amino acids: CASSFARGTYEQYF.

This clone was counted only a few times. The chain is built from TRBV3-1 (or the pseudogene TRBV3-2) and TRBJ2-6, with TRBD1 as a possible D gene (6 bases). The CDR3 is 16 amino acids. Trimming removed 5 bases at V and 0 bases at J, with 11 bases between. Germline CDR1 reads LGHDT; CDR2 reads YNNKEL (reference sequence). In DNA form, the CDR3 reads TGTGCCAGCAGCACCCGGACAGTCTCTGGGGCCAACGTCCTGACTTTC. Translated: CASSTRTVSGANVLTF.

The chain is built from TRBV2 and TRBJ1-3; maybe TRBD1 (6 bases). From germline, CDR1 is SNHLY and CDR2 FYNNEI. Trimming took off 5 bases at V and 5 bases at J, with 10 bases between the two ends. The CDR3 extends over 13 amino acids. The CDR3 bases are TGTGCCAGCAGTAAGGACAGACGAAACACCATATATTTT. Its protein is CASSKDRRNTIYF. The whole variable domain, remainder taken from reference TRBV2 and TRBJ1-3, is EPEVTQTPSHQVTQMGQEVILRCVPISNHLYFYWYRQILGQKVEFLVSFYNNEISEKSEIFDDQFSVERPDGSNFTLKIRSTKLEDSAMYFCASSKDRRNTIYFGEGSWLTVV.

CDR3 residues: CASSRAGGRIDTQYF. The DNA for the CDR3 is TGTGCCAGCAGCAGAGCGGGGGGGAGGATAGATACGCAGTATTTT. This sequence joins TRBV7-2 and TRBJ2-3, with TRBD2 matching 10 bases. The CDR3 contains 15 residues. The germline V gene encodes CDR1 SGHTA and CDR2 FQGNSA. Trimming took 5 bases from V and 5 from J; bases not matched to a gene: 7. The full variable domain, completed using reference TRBV7-2 and TRBJ2-3, is GAGVSQSPSNKVTEKGKDVELRCDPISGHTALYWYRQSLGQGLEFLIYFQGNSAPDKSGLPSDRFSAERTGGSVSTLTIQRTQQEDSAVYLCASSRAGGRIDTQYFGPGTRLTVL.

The CDR3 reads CASSLRQGGNYGYTF. CDR3 nucleotide sequence: TGTGCCAGCAGCCTCCGACAGGGTGGGAACTATGGCTACACCTTC. The J gene is TRBJ1-2, the V gene TRBV13; 7 bases map to TRBD1. J lost 2 bases, V lost 5 bases, and 8 bases had no gene match. Germline loops: CDR1 PRHDT, CDR2 FYEKMQ (reference sequence). The CDR3 is made up of 15 amino acids. Looking up the rest from reference TRBV13 and TRBJ1-2 gives the full variable domain: AAGVIQSPRHLIKEKRETATLKCYPIPRHDTVYWYQQGPGQDPQFLISFYEKMQSDKGSIPDRFSAQQFSDYHSELNMSSLELGDSALYFCASSLRQGGNYGYTFGSGTRLTVV.